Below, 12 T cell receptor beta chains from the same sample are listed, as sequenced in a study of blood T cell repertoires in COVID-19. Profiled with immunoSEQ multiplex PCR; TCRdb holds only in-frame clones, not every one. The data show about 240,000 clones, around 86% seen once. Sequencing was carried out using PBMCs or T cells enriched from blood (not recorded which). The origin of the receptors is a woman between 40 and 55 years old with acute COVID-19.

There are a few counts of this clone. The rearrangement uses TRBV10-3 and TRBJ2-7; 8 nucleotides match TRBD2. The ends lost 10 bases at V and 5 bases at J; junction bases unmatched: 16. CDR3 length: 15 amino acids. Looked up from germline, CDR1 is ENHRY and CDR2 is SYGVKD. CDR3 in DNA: TGTGCCACCCACGAACCAAGCGGGAGCGCGAACGAGCAGTACTTC. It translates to CATHEPSGSANEQYF.

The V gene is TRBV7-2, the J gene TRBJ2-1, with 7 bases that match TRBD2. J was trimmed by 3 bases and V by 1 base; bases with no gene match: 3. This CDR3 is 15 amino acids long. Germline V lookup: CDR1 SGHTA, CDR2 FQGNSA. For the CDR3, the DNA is TGTGCCAGCAGCTTAGTGGCTAGCGGCTACAATGAGCAGTTCTTC. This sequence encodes CASSLVASGYNEQFF.

Written as DNA, the CDR3 is TGTGCCAGCAGCCAAAGCGGGAGGGCCAGCAATGAGCAGTTCTTC. It codes for CASSQSGRASNEQFF. The chain recombines TRBV27 with TRBJ2-1; TRBD2 agrees at 10 bases. Germline CDR1 MNHEY, CDR2 SMNVEV (reference sequence). Trimming at V came to 6 bases and at J to 6 bases, leaving 8 bases not matched to a gene. CDR3 length: 15 amino acids.

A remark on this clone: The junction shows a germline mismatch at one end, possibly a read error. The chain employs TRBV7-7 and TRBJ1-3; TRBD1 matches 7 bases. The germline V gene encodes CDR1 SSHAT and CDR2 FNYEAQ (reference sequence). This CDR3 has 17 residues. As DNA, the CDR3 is TGTGCTAGCAGCCCCGGGGATGGACAGGCCGTCCCGAACACCATATATTTT. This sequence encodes CASSPGDGQAVPNTIYF.

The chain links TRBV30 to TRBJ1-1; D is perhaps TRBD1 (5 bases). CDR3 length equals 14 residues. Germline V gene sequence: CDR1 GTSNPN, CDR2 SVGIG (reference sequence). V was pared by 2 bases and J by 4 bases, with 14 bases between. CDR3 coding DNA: TGTGCCTGGAGTCTCGGCCGAAGGGGCACTGAAGCTTTCTTT. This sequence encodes CAWSLGRRGTEAFF. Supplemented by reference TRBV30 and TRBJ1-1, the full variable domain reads SQTIHQWPATLVQPVGSPLSLECTVEGTSNPNLYWYRQAAGRGLQLLFYSVGIGQISSEVPQNLSASRPQDRQFILSSKKLLLSDSGFYLCAWSLGRRGTEAFFGQGTRLTVV.

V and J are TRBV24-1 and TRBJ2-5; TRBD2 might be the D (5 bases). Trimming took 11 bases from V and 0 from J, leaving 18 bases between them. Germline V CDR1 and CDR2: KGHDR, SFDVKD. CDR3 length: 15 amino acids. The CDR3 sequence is CAIKPPRGYQETQYF. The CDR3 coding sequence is TGTGCCATTAAACCCCCCCGGGGATACCAAGAGACCCAGTACTTC.

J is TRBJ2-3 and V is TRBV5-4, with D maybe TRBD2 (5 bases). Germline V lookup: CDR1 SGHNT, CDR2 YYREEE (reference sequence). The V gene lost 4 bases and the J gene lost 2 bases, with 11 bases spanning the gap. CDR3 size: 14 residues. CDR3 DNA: TGTGCCAGCAGCCCCGGCGGGTACACAGATACGCAGTATTTT. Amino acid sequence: CASSPGGYTDTQYF.

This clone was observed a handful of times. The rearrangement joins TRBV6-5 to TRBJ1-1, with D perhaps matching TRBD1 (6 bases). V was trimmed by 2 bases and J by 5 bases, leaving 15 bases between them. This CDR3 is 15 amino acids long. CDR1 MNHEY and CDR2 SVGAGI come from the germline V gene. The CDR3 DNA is TGTGCCAGCAGTTACCTTACAGGGAAGATGACTGAAGCTTTCTTT. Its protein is CASSYLTGKMTEAFF.

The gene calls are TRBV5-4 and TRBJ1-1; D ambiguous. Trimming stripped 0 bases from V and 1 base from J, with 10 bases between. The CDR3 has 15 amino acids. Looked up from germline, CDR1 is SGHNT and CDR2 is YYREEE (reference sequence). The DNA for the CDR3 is TGTGCCAGCAGCTTGGGTGGAGACGGGAACACTGAAGCTTTCTTT. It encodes CASSLGGDGNTEAFF.

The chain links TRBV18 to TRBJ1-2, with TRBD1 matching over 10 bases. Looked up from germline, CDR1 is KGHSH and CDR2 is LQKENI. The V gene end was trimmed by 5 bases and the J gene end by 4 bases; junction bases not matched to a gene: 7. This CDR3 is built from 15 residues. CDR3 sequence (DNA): TGTGCCAGCTCATCGACGGGACAGGGGTCCTATGGCTACACCTTC. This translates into CASSSTGQGSYGYTF. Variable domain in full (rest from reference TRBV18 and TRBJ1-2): NAGVMQNPRHLVRRRGQEARLRCSPMKGHSHVYWYRQLPEEGLKFMVYLQKENIIDESGMPKERFSAEFPKEGPSILRIQQVVRGDSAAYFCASSSTGQGSYGYTFGSGTRLTVV.

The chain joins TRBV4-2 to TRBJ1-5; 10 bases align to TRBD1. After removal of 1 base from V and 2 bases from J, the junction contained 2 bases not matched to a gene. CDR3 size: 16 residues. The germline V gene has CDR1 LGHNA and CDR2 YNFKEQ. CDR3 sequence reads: CASSQVGTGGNQPQHF. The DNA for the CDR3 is TGTGCCAGCAGCCAAGTGGGGACAGGGGGCAATCAGCCCCAGCATTTT.

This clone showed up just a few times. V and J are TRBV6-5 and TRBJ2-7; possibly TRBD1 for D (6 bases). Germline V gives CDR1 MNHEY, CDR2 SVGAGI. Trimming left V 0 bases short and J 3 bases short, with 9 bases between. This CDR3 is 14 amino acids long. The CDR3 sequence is CASSYSPGDYEQYF. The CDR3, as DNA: TGTGCCAGCAGTTACTCCCCAGGGGACTACGAGCAGTACTTC.